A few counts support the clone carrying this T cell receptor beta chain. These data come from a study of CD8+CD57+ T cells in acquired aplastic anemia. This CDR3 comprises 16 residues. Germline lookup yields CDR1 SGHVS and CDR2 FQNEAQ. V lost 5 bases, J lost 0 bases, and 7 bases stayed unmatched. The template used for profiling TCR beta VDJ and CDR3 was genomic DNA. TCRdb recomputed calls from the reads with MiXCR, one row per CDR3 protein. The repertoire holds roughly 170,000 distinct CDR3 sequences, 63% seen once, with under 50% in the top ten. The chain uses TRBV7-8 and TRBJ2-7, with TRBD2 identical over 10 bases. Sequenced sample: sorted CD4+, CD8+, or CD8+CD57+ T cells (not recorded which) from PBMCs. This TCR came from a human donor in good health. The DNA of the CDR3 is TGTGCCAGCAGCCCCGCACTAGCGGGAAACTCCTACGAGCAGTACTTC. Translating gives CASSPALAGNSYEQYF.